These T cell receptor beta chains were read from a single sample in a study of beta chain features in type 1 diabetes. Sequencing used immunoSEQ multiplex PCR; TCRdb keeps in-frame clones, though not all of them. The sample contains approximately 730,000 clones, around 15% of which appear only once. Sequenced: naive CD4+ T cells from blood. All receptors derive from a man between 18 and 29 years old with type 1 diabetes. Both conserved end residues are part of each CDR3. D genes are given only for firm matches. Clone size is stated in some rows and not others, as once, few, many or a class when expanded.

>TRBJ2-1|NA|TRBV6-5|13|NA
CASSLRGFNEQFF
TGTGCCAGCAGCCTACGGGGCTTCAATGAGCAGTTCTTC
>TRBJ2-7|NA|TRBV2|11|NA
CASKGGREQYF
TGTGCCAGCAAAGGCGGACGCGAGCAGTACTTC
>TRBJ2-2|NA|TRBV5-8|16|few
CASSGGTSRNTGELFF
TGTGCCAGCAGTGGAGGGACTTCCCGGAACACCGGGGAGCTGTTTTTT
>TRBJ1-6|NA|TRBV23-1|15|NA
CASSLRGGQGSPLHF
TGCGCCAGCAGCCTGCGGGGGGGGCAAGGTTCACCCCTCCACTTT
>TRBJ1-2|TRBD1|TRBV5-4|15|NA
CASLRGDRSQGGYTF
TGTGCCAGTCTTCGTGGGGACAGGTCACAAGGGGGCTACACCTTC
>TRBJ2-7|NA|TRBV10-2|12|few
CASSDLRGRSYF
TGCGCCAGCAGTGATTTAAGGGGTCGTTCGTACTTC
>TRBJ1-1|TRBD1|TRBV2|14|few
CASSGQGVGTEAFF
TGTGCCAGCAGTGGACAGGGGGTAGGAACTGAAGCTTTCTTT
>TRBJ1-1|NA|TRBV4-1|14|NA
CASSQGGANTEAFF
TGCGCCAGCAGCCAAGGGGGTGCGAACACTGAAGCTTTCTTT
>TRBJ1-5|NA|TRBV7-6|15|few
CASSFRGVSNQPQHF
TGTGCCAGCAGCTTCAGGGGAGTAAGCAATCAGCCCCAGCATTTT
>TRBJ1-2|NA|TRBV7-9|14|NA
CASSLIAENYGYTF
TGTGCCAGCAGCTTAATTGCAGAGAACTATGGCTACACCTTC
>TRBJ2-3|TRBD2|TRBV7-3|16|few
CASSLRASGVTDTQYF
TGTGCCAGCAGCTTACGGGCTAGCGGGGTCACAGATACGCAGTATTTT
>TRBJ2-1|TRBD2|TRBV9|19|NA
CASSSGGAGGPRTYNEQFF
TGTGCCAGCAGCTCAGGAGGAGCGGGGGGCCCCAGGACCTACAATGAGCAGTTCTTC
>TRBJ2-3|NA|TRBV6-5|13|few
CASSYDGQGTQYF
TGTGCCAGCAGTTACGATGGCCAAGGGACGCAGTATTTT
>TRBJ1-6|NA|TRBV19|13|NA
CASRRGVRSPLHF
TGTGCCAGTAGGAGGGGAGTACGGTCACCCCTCCACTTT
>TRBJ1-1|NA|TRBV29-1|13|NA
CSVAQKMNTEAFF
TGCAGCGTTGCACAGAAGATGAACACTGAAGCTTTCTTT
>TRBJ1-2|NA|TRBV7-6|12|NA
CASSLLGMAFTF
TGTGCCAGCAGCTTACTGGGAATGGCCTTCACCTTC
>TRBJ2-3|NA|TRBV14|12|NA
CASSRVAHTQYF
TGTGCCAGCAGCCGGGTGGCCCATACGCAGTATTTT
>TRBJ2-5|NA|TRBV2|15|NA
CASSEDGGPQETQYF
TGTGCCAGCAGTGAAGATGGCGGCCCCCAAGAGACCCAGTACTTC
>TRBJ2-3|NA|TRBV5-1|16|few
CASSPDPSGPTDTQYF
TGCGCCAGCAGCCCCGACCCTTCGGGGCCCACAGATACGCAGTATTTT
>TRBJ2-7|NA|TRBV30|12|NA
CAWSPGFYEQYF
TGTGCCTGGAGTCCTGGCTTCTACGAGCAGTACTTC
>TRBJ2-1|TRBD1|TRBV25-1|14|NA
CASNRGNSYNEQFF
TGTGCCAGCAACAGGGGGAACTCCTACAATGAGCAGTTCTTC
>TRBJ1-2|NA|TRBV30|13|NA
CAWSAQGPWGYTF
TGTGCCTGGAGTGCACAGGGACCCTGGGGCTACACCTTC
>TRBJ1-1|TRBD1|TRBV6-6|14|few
CASGPGQGGTEAFF
TGTGCCAGCGGACCGGGACAGGGTGGAACTGAAGCTTTCTTT
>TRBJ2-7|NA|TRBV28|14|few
CASTPGSADYEQYF
TGTGCCAGCACCCCCGGGTCGGCGGACTACGAGCAGTACTTC
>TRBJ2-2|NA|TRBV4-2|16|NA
CASSHEGQANTGELFF
TGTGCCAGCAGTCACGAGGGGCAGGCGAACACCGGGGAGCTGTTTTTT
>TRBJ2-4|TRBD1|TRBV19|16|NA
CASSIGLKTGKNIQYF
TGTGCCAGTAGTATAGGGCTTAAGACAGGGAAAAACATTCAGTACTTC
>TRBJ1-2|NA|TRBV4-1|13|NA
CASSQSSPYGYTF
TGCGCCAGCAGCCAGTCCTCACCCTATGGCTACACCTTC
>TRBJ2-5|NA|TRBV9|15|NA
CASSVAGGFEETQYF
TGTGCCAGCAGCGTAGCAGGAGGGTTCGAAGAGACCCAGTACTTC
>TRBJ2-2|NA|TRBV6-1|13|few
CASSGQYTGELFF
TGTGCCAGCAGTGGACAGTACACCGGGGAGCTGTTTTTT
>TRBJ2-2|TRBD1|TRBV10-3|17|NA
CAISVPGQPQATGELFF
TGTGCCATCAGTGTGCCGGGACAGCCACAGGCCACCGGGGAGCTGTTTTTT
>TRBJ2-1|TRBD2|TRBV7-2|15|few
CASSLWTSGDNEQFF
TGTGCCAGCAGCCTCTGGACTAGCGGAGACAATGAGCAGTTCTTC
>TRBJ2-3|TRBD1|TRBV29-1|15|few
CSVLGQAVSTEAQYF
TGCAGCGTCCTAGGACAGGCCGTCTCGACAGAGGCGCAGTATTTT
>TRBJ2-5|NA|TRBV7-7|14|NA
CASSSRPNTETQYF
TGTGCTAGCAGCTCAAGACCGAATACAGAGACCCAGTACTTC
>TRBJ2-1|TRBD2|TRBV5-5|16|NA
CASSLEKGLVPNEQFF
TGTGCCAGCAGCTTGGAGAAGGGACTAGTCCCCAATGAGCAGTTCTTC
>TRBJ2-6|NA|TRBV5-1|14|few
CASSLEGGANVLTF
TGCGCCAGCAGCTTGGAAGGCGGGGCCAACGTCCTGACTTTC
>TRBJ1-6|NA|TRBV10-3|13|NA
CAISGAGPSPLHF
TGTGCCATCAGCGGGGCGGGGCCGTCACCCCTCCACTTT
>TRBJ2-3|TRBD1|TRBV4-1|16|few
CASSHPGRGMADTQYF
TGCGCCAGCAGCCACCCGGGCAGGGGGATGGCAGATACGCAGTATTTT
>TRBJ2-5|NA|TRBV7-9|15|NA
CASSLDGATGETQYF
TGTGCCAGCAGCTTAGACGGGGCAACCGGAGAGACCCAGTACTTC
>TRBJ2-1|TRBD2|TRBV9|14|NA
CASSVSGGANEQFF
TGTGCCAGCAGCGTTAGCGGGGGGGCTAATGAGCAGTTCTTC
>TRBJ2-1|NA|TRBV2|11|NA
CASSERWEQFF
TGTGCCAGCAGTGAAAGGTGGGAGCAGTTCTTC
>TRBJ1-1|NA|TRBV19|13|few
CASRPWTYTEAFF
TGTGCCAGTAGACCCTGGACATACACTGAAGCTTTCTTT
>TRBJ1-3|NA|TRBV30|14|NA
CAWGRQNPGNTIYF
TGTGCCTGGGGCAGACAGAATCCTGGAAACACCATATATTTT
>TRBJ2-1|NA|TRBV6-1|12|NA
CASSHRYNEQFF
TGTGCCAGCAGTCACAGGTACAATGAGCAGTTCTTC
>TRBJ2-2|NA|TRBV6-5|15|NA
CASKPGRMNTGELFF
TGTGCCAGCAAACCTGGACGGATGAACACCGGGGAGCTGTTTTTT
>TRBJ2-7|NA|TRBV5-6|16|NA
CASSHGSPHNSYEQYF
TGTGCCAGCAGCCACGGCTCCCCCCATAACAGCTACGAGCAGTACTTC
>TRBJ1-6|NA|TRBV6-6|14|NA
CASSSAQWNSPLHF
TGTGCCAGCAGTTCGGCTCAGTGGAATTCACCCCTCCACTTT
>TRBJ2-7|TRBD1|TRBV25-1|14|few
CASSRTGGSYEQYF
TGTGCCAGCAGTCGGACAGGGGGATCCTACGAGCAGTACTTC
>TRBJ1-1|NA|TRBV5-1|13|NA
CASSLDLDTEAFF
TGCGCCAGCAGCTTGGACCTGGACACTGAAGCTTTCTTT
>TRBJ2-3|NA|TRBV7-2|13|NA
CASSSMLPVTQYF
TGTGCCAGCAGCTCGATGCTCCCAGTTACGCAGTATTTT
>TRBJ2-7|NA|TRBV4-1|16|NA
CASSQATRQSSYEQYF
TGCGCCAGCAGCCAAGCTACCAGGCAAAGCTCCTACGAGCAGTACTTC
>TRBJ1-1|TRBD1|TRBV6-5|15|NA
CASSYQTGGLTEAFF
TGTGCCAGCAGTTACCAGACAGGGGGCCTTACTGAAGCTTTCTTT